What follows is one T cell receptor beta chain and its context. Its antigen is not identified. This entry belongs to a study of T cells in localized non-small cell lung cancer. Study-level points and caveats: Adjacent lung tissue had a median around 50 of the top 100 clones found in the tumor.

Only in-frame clones appear in the TCRdb table, and some are missing; sequencing was by immunoSEQ multiplex PCR. The sample consists of about 39,000 clones, about 85% of them appearing once. V lost 4 bases, J lost 9 bases, and 25 bases lay in between. Germline assignment: CDR1 SGHDN and CDR2 FVKESK. This CDR3 has 17 amino acids. The chain uses TRBV14 and TRBJ2-1; D might be TRBD2 (6 bases). The sample in question was PBMCs, obtained before any cancer treatment. This sequence originates from a woman aged 35-75 years with stage II squamous cell lung carcinoma. The CDR3 region is CASSPRDRGLVGGEQFF. The CDR3 DNA sequence: TGTGCCAGCAGCCCCAGAGACCGTGGACTCGTGGGGGGTGAGCAGTTCTTC.